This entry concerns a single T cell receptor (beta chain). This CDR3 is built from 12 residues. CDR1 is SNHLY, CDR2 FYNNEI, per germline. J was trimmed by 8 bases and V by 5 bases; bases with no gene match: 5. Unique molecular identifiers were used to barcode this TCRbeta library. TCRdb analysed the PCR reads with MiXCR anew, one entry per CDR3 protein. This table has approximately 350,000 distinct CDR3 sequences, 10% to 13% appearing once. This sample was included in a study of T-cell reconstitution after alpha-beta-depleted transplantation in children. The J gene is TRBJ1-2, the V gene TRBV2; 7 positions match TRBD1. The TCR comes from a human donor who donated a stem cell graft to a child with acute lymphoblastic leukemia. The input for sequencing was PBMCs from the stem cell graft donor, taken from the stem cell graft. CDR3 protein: CASSLQGKGYTF. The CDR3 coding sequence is TGTGCCAGCAGTCTACAGGGGAAAGGCTACACCTTC.